These T cell receptor beta chains were read from a single sample in a study of T cell responses to AZD1222 COVID-19 vaccine. TCRdb's copy holds only in-frame clones and misses some; the assay was immunoSEQ multiplex PCR. The table lists just over 80,000 clones, 70% to 90% of them singletons. Sequences were derived from peripheral blood, sampled on day 0 of AZD1222 vaccination. These receptors were taken from an adult in good health. Both conserved end residues are part of each CDR3. Each record gives: V gene, D gene, clone size, J gene, CDR3 DNA, CDR3 protein. The D gene is left open where the match is weak. The size of a clone is reported for some rows only, either as once, few or many, or as a class for expanded clones.

TRBV5-1	.	.	TRBJ1-2	TGCGCCAGCAGCTTGGACTACGGGGGCTACACCTTC	CASSLDYGGYTF
TRBV11-2	.	.	TRBJ2-3	TGTGCCAGCAGCTCCCGAAAGAGGGGGGGTAAAACAGATACGCAGTATTTT	CASSSRKRGGKTDTQYF
TRBV19	.	.	TRBJ2-1	TGTGCCAGTAGTATAGGGTCCAGGAATGAGCAGTTCTTC	CASSIGSRNEQFF
TRBV9	.	.	TRBJ1-2	TGTGCCAGCAGCGCACTCCCTGGAAAGCGTGGCTACACCTTC	CASSALPGKRGYTF
TRBV24-1	TRBD1	.	TRBJ1-2	TGTGCCACCAGTGATGGACAGGGATATGGCTACACCTTC	CATSDGQGYGYTF
TRBV19	.	.	TRBJ1-5	TGTGCCAGTAGTGCCTCTTATCAGCCCCAGCATTTT	CASSASYQPQHF
TRBV6-6	.	.	TRBJ1-5	TGTGCCAGCAGTTACTCGATCGAACAGCCCCAGCATTTT	CASSYSIEQPQHF
TRBV12-3/TRBV12-4	.	.	TRBJ2-2	TGTGCCGGGAGAAAACCCGGGGAGCTGTTTTTT	CAGRKPGELFF
TRBV7-9	TRBD1	once	TRBJ1-4	TGTGCCAGCAGCGACGCCGCAGGACAGGCCGCAACTAATGAAAAACTGTTTTTT	CASSDAAGQAATNEKLFF
TRBV6-6	.	once	TRBJ2-2	TGTGCCAGCAGCCCCTTTGGCACCGGGGAGCTGTTTTTT	CASSPFGTGELFF
TRBV11-3	.	.	TRBJ1-4	TGTGCCAGCAGCTTAGATGGGGGAGGTGAAAAACTGTTTTTT	CASSLDGGGEKLFF
TRBV15	TRBD1	.	TRBJ1-4	TGTGCCACCAGCAGCCCACCCTACAGGGGATCTAATGAAAAACTGTTTTTT	CATSSPPYRGSNEKLFF
TRBV2	.	.	TRBJ1-2	TGTGCCAGCAGCCTCGACAGGAAAAGCTACACCTTC	CASSLDRKSYTF
TRBV27	TRBD2	once	TRBJ2-5	TGTGCCAGCAGCCCTACTTGGGGGGGGCAAGAGACCCAGTACTTC	CASSPTWGGQETQYF
TRBV12-3/TRBV12-4	.	few	TRBJ1-6	TGTGCCAGCAGGATAACCTATAATTCACCCCTCCACTTT	CASRITYNSPLHF
TRBV29-1	.	.	TRBJ2-3	TGCAGCGTTGCGGGCAGTGGAGCAGATACGCAGTATTTT	CSVAGSGADTQYF
TRBV30	.	.	TRBJ2-1	TGTGCCTGGAGCCCCGCGGGACTCTCTATAAGCTCCTACAATGAGCAGTTCTTC	CAWSPAGLSISSYNEQFF
TRBV5-1	TRBD2	.	TRBJ2-1	TGCGCCAGCAGCCGACTAGCGGGGGGGCTTGATGAGCAGTTCTTC	CASSRLAGGLDEQFF
TRBV15	.	.	TRBJ2-7	TGTGCCACCAGCAGAACTCGGGATTCCTACGAGCAGTACTTC	CATSRTRDSYEQYF
TRBV28	TRBD1	.	TRBJ2-7	TGTGCCAGCAGTCAGCTAGGGGACAGGTATCTGGGCTACGAGCAGTACTTC	CASSQLGDRYLGYEQYF
TRBV5-1	TRBD1	.	TRBJ1-1	TGCGCCAGCAGCTTGGAGACAGGGCTCACTGAAGCTTTCTTT	CASSLETGLTEAFF
TRBV10-3	.	.	TRBJ2-3	TGTGCCATCAGTGAGGGGCGGGGGCAGTTAGATACGCAGTATTTT	CAISEGRGQLDTQYF
TRBV6-5	TRBD1	.	TRBJ1-2	TGTGCCAGCAGTTCCTACTTGACAGGGTCTAACTATGGCTACACCTTC	CASSSYLTGSNYGYTF
TRBV7-8	.	few	TRBJ1-5	TGTGCCAGCAGCTTACGGGGGGCTCGGGAGCCCCAGCATTTT	CASSLRGAREPQHF
TRBV3-1/TRBV3-2	.	.	TRBJ2-5	TGTGCCAGCAGCCACCGGGAACAAGAGATCCAGTACTTC	CASSHREQEIQYF
TRBV3-1/TRBV3-2	.	.	TRBJ1-1	TGTGCCAGCAGCCAAGGGTCGACAACCCTTAGCGCTGAAGCTTTCTTT	CASSQGSTTLSAEAFF
TRBV7-6	TRBD2	.	TRBJ2-2	TGTGCCAGCAGCTCGATAGCGGGGGCGAACACCGGGGAGCTGTTTTTT	CASSSIAGANTGELFF
TRBV9	.	.	TRBJ1-2	TGTGCCAGCAGCGTAGACAGATACTATGGCTACACCTTC	CASSVDRYYGYTF
TRBV7-6	.	.	TRBJ1-1	TGTGCCAGCAGCTTAGGGTGGCGGACCATGAACACTGAAGCTTTCTTT	CASSLGWRTMNTEAFF
TRBV7-9	.	.	TRBJ1-2	TGTGCCAGCAGGCTCAGGGAGAGCTATGGCTACACCTTC	CASRLRESYGYTF
TRBV7-2	.	once	TRBJ2-5	TGTGCCAGCAGCTTTCATCAGCCGAATCGTCAGTACTTC	CASSFHQPNRQYF
TRBV14	TRBD1	.	TRBJ1-2	TGTGCCAGCAACCCTTCCGGGACAGCATATGGCTACACCTTC	CASNPSGTAYGYTF
TRBV5-6	.	.	TRBJ1-2	TGTGCCAGCACCCAAACAGACAGCCCCTATGGCTACACCTTC	CASTQTDSPYGYTF
TRBV7-9	TRBD1	.	TRBJ1-4	TGTGCCAGCAGCCAAATCAGGGGGACTAATGAAAAACTGTTTTTT	CASSQIRGTNEKLFF
TRBV7-8	TRBD1	.	TRBJ2-1	TGTGCCAGCAGCGGAACGGGACAGGGAACGGATGAGCAGTTCTTC	CASSGTGQGTDEQFF
TRBV30	.	.	TRBJ2-7	TGTGCCTGGAGTGTCGGTGGGGGTTACGAGCAGTACTTC	CAWSVGGGYEQYF
TRBV27	.	.	TRBJ1-1	TGTGCCAGCAGCACCCTTGCGGTGAACACTGAAGCTTTCTTT	CASSTLAVNTEAFF
TRBV28	TRBD1	.	TRBJ1-5	TGTGCCAGCAGTAAACCCCAGGGGGCACAGCCCCAGCATTTT	CASSKPQGAQPQHF
TRBV27	.	.	TRBJ1-6	TGTGCCAGCACCTCCTTAGGGTGGGTTGATTCACCCCTCCACTTT	CASTSLGWVDSPLHF
TRBV19	.	.	TRBJ2-1	TGTGCCAGTACTGGGACCCTATACAATGAGCAGTTCTTC	CASTGTLYNEQFF
TRBV12-3/TRBV12-4	TRBD1	.	TRBJ2-7	TGTGCCAGCAGAAGGGCAGGGGGCTACGAGCAGTACTTC	CASRRAGGYEQYF
TRBV5-1	.	.	TRBJ1-4	TGCGCCAGCAGCTCGGACACGCGATATGAAAAACTGTTTTTT	CASSSDTRYEKLFF